This T cell receptor beta chain is drawn from a study of human CD4 T cells and Enterobacteriaceae. There are a few counts of this clone. TCRdb keeps only in-frame clones here, not all; method: immunoSEQ multiplex PCR. This sample has fewer than 35,000 clones, with roughly 80% found just once. Sorting took every CD4+ cell except CD45RA+CCR7+CD95- naive cells, reaching over 95% purity. Sorting first excluded CD8+, CD14+, CD16+, CD56+, CD19+ and CD25-bright cells. The CDR3 sequence is 13 residues long. Per germline, CDR1 SGHRS and CDR2 YFSETQ. V was pared by 1 base and J by 7 bases, with 12 bases between.

The sequencing input was memory CD4+ T cells from blood. This chain links TRBV5-1 with TRBJ2-7; D is unresolved. This receptor was identified in a human donor in good health. The chain's CDR3 is CASSLYGAGEQYF. The CDR3 DNA is TGCGCCAGCAGCTTGTACGGAGCTGGGGAGCAGTACTTC.